One and the same sample provided the 30 T cell receptor beta chains below, sequenced in a study of T cells in Graves' hyperthyroidism and ophthalmopathy. Amplification targeted TCR beta CDR3 regions from RNA transcripts. The primer set for the first-round RT-PCR of the TCR CDR3 was HTBI. From the multiplex PCR reads, TCRdb called clonotypes with MiXCR, one entry per CDR3 protein. The sample includes under 550,000 distinct CDR3 sequences, around 20% seen only once; the top ten take roughly 47%. Sequencing was done on a sample of blood. The source of these receptors is a man in his forties with Graves' ophthalmopathy.

This clonotype has at least ten counts. The chain links TRBV11-2 to TRBJ2-7, with unresolved D. The CDR3 loop spans 15 amino acids. V was clipped by 1 base and J by 2 bases, with 12 bases between them. Germline CDR1 reads SGHAT; CDR2 reads FQNNGV. The CDR3 DNA reads as TGTGCCAGCAGCTTAGGGGGATTCGGAACCTACGAGCAGTACTTC. Translated, it gives CASSLGGFGTYEQYF.

The chain links TRBV9 to TRBJ2-7; 7 nucleotides match TRBD1. The trim removed 4 bases at V and 3 bases at J, leaving 7 bases unmatched. The V gene's germline CDR1 is SGDLS and CDR2 YYNGEE. The CDR3 covers 14 residues. CDR3 DNA: TGTGCCAGCAGCCCCCGACAGGGAAACTACGAGCAGTACTTC. It specifies CASSPRQGNYEQYF.

This clonotype was observed many times. The chain couples TRBV7-9 to TRBJ1-1; D may be TRBD1 (6 bases). The V gene's germline CDR1 is SEHNR and CDR2 FQNEAQ (reference sequence). Trimming cost V 5 bases and J 4 bases, with 14 bases left between them. The CDR3 contains 14 residues. CDR3 nucleotide sequence: TGTGCCAGCAGCACACAGGGTTCAGCCACTGAAGCTTTCTTT. This sequence encodes CASSTQGSATEAFF.

The chain is built from TRBV28 and TRBJ2-7, with TRBD2 matching 8 bases. This CDR3 comprises 16 residues. The germline gives CDR1 MDHEN, CDR2 SYDVKM. After removal of 0 bases from V and 0 bases from J, the junction contained 4 bases not matched to a gene. CDR3 DNA sequence: TGTGCCAGCAGTTTATGGCGGGGGGCGAGCTCCTACGAGCAGTACTTC. Protein product: CASSLWRGASSYEQYF. The whole variable domain, filled in from reference TRBV28 and TRBJ2-7, reads DVKVTQSSRYLVKRTGEKVFLECVQDMDHENMFWYRQDPGLGLRLIYFSYDVKMKEKGDIPEGYSVSREKKERFSLILESASTNQTSMYLCASSLWRGASSYEQYFGPGTRLTVT.

The V gene is TRBV19, the J gene TRBJ2-1, with 15 bases that match TRBD2. CDR1 LNHDA and CDR2 SQIVND come from the germline V gene (reference sequence). The CDR3 runs to 20 residues. After removal of 5 bases from V and 0 bases from J, the junction contained 11 bases not matched to a gene. This chain's CDR3 is CASSDGRTSGGESSYNEQFF. CDR3 sequence (DNA): TGTGCCAGTAGTGACGGCCGGACTAGCGGGGGGGAGAGCTCCTACAATGAGCAGTTCTTC.

The chain employs TRBV29-1 and TRBJ2-2; D is ambiguous. CDR3 length: 11 residues. Trimming cost V 0 bases and J 5 bases, with 1 base left between them. Germline V gene data show CDR1 as SQVTM and CDR2 as ANQGSEA. The CDR3 bases are TGCAGCGTTGAAGAGACCGGGGAGCTGTTTTTT. Translated, it gives CSVEETGELFF.

This clonotype was recorded many times. The V call is TRBV18, the J call TRBJ2-3; 7 bases are shared with TRBD1. V shed 6 bases and J 6 bases; nucleotides not matched to a gene: 9. Germline V gene data show CDR1 as KGHSH and CDR2 as LQKENI. The CDR3 loop spans 14 amino acids. The CDR3 reads CASSTGQPRDTQYF. CDR3 bases: TGTGCCAGCTCGACGGGACAGCCAAGGGATACGCAGTATTTT.

CDR3 sequence: CASSQWMGQETQYF. As DNA, the CDR3 is TGTGCCAGCAGCCAATGGATGGGACAGGAGACCCAGTACTTC. This rearrangement joins TRBV5-4 to TRBJ2-5; TRBD1 matches at 7 bases. Germline V gives CDR1 SGHNT, CDR2 YYREEE (reference sequence). After removal of 4 bases from V and 5 bases from J, the junction contained 8 bases not matched to a gene. The CDR3 spans 14 residues. The whole variable domain, remainder taken from reference TRBV5-4 and TRBJ2-5, is ETGVTQSPTHLIKTRGQQVTLRCSSQSGHNTVSWYQQALGQGPQFIFQYYREEENGRGNFPPRFSGLQFPNYSSELNVNALELDDSALYLCASSQWMGQETQYFGPGTRLLVL.

In this sample, this clonotype turned up many times. The chain uses TRBV2 and TRBJ2-7; 10 bases align to TRBD1. Losses at the gene ends were 10 bases for V and 7 bases for J; bases not matched to a gene: 7. Looked up from germline, CDR1 is SNHLY and CDR2 is FYNNEI. There are 12 residues in the CDR3. CDR3 in DNA: TGTGCCATCCCGAGACAGGGGGCAGAGCAGTACTTC. Its translation is CAIPRQGAEQYF.

V is TRBV5-1 and J is TRBJ1-3, with D possibly matching TRBD1 (6 bases). V dropped 4 bases and J dropped 5 bases, with 22 bases sitting between them. The germline gives CDR1 SGHRS, CDR2 YFSETQ. The CDR3 has 17 amino acids. The CDR3 loop reads CASSKNSGTSGRNTIYF. The CDR3 coding sequence is TGCGCCAGCAGCAAGAACTCAGGGACATCCGGGAGAAACACCATATATTTT.

This clonotype was found a few times. The chain is built from TRBV20-1 and TRBJ1-1, with 8 bases that match TRBD1. The CDR3 consists of 16 residues. CDR1 is DFQATT, CDR2 SNEGSKA, per germline (reference sequence). Germline trimming cut 2 bases from V and 1 base from J; bases unmatched to any gene: 9. The CDR3 loop is CSARKGAGGSNTEAFF. In nucleotides, the CDR3 is TGCAGTGCTAGAAAGGGGGCAGGGGGCTCGAACACTGAAGCTTTCTTT.

This clonotype was counted at least ten times. J is TRBJ2-3 and V is TRBV3-1; no definite D call. From germline, CDR1 is LGHDT and CDR2 YNNKEL (reference sequence). The V end was cut by 8 bases, the J end by 3 bases, with 12 bases between. This CDR3 comprises 13 residues. The CDR3, as DNA: TGTGCCAGCGCCGGCCCCCCAACAGATACGCAGTATTTT. This translates into CASAGPPTDTQYF.

This clonotype was detected many times. The V call is TRBV9, the J call TRBJ2-1; unclear D gene. This CDR3 has 12 amino acids. Trimming stripped 0 bases from V and 5 bases from J, with 3 bases between. Germline V gene sequence: CDR1 SGDLS, CDR2 YYNGEE. The CDR3 is CASSVGDNEQFF. The DNA for the CDR3 is TGTGCCAGCAGCGTAGGCGACAATGAGCAGTTCTTC.

The table lists this clonotype with many counts. This chain links TRBV4-1 with TRBJ2-5; D not certain. This CDR3 has 14 amino acids. From germline, CDR1 is MGHRA and CDR2 YSYEKL. V gave up 5 bases and J gave up 2 bases, with 12 bases separating them. The chain's CDR3 is CASSAGSGQETQYF. In nucleotides, the CDR3 is TGCGCCAGCAGCGCAGGATCAGGACAAGAGACCCAGTACTTC.

This clonotype was counted at least ten times. V and J are TRBV7-3 and TRBJ2-3, with D maybe TRBD2 (6 bases). Germline values: CDR1 SGHTA, CDR2 FQGTGA. The CDR3 sequence is 14 residues long. With 1 base removed from V and 4 bases from J, the gap between germline ends came to 9 bases. DNA of the CDR3: TGTGCCAGCAGCTTAAGAGGGGAGGCAGATACGCAGTATTTT. The encoded protein is CASSLRGEADTQYF.

The chain couples TRBV6-1 to TRBJ2-1, with 8 bases identical to TRBD2. CDR3 length equals 14 residues. Germline loops: CDR1 MNHNS, CDR2 SASEGT. Germline trimming cut 6 bases from V and 8 bases from J; bases unmatched to any gene: 9. The CDR3: CASRYTGGVHEQFF. CDR3 nucleotides: TGTGCCAGCAGATACACGGGGGGGGTCCATGAGCAGTTCTTC.

This chain links TRBV13 with TRBJ1-6, with D hard to call. Germline V CDR1 and CDR2: PRHDT, FYEKMQ (reference sequence). V was trimmed by 5 bases and J by 0 bases, leaving 11 bases between them. The CDR3 sequence is 16 residues long. Written as DNA, the CDR3 is TGTGCCAGCAGCCTCCAGAAGAGCTCCTATAATTCACCCCTCCACTTT. Protein sequence: CASSLQKSSYNSPLHF.

This clonotype was counted between two and nine times. The V call is TRBV5-4, the J call TRBJ2-4, with 7 nucleotides matching TRBD1. Unmatched junction bases numbered 8, after V lost 5 bases and J lost 6 bases. Germline V gene data show CDR1 as SGHNT and CDR2 as YYREEE (reference sequence). This CDR3 contains 14 residues. The CDR3 nucleotides are TGTGCCAGCAGTAGCGACAGGGTTAGAAACATTCAGTACTTC. This gives the protein CASSSDRVRNIQYF.

The genes are TRBV2 and TRBJ2-2; TRBD1 matches at 9 bases. Germline trimming cut 6 bases from V and 3 bases from J; bases unmatched to any gene: 8. Germline CDR1 reads SNHLY; CDR2 reads FYNNEI. This CDR3 is 16 amino acids long. In nucleotides, the CDR3 is TGTGCCAGCAGATATGACAGGGGGAACTACACCGGGGAGCTGTTTTTT. It encodes CASRYDRGNYTGELFF. The variable domain in full, completed from reference TRBV2 and TRBJ2-2, reads EPEVTQTPSHQVTQMGQEVILRCVPISNHLYFYWYRQILGQKVEFLVSFYNNEISEKSEIFDDQFSVERPDGSNFTLKIRSTKLEDSAMYFCASRYDRGNYTGELFFGEGSRLTVL.

This clonotype came up a few times. V usage is TRBV3-1 and J usage is TRBJ2-2, with D possibly TRBD2 on 6 matching bases. The germline V gene has CDR1 LGHDT and CDR2 YNNKEL (reference sequence). Between the trimmed V and J ends, which lost 5 bases and 1 base, there was a span of 14 bases. This CDR3 has 16 amino acids. The CDR3 protein is CASSVPGLGNTGELFF. Here the CDR3 DNA reads TGTGCCAGCAGCGTGCCGGGACTTGGGAACACCGGGGAGCTGTTTTTT.

This clonotype was counted many times. V gene TRBV30 combines with J gene TRBJ1-2; no clear D. Germline loops: CDR1 GTSNPN, CDR2 SVGIG (reference sequence). The CDR3 has 11 residues. The V end was cut by 7 bases, the J end by 3 bases, with 9 bases between. CDR3 residues: CASGRDYGYTF. The CDR3 DNA reads as TGTGCCTCTGGACGAGACTATGGCTACACCTTC.

The V and J genes are TRBV7-9 and TRBJ2-1, with 9 bases matching TRBD1. Germline CDR1 reads SEHNR; CDR2 reads FQNEAQ (reference sequence). The junction had 9 bases not matched to a gene; V was cut back by 8 bases and J by 1 base. The CDR3 sequence is 16 residues long. The CDR3 DNA sequence: TGTGCCAGCCCCCCTCCGGACAGGGGATCCTACAATGAGCAGTTCTTC. Protein: CASPPPDRGSYNEQFF. The whole variable domain, filled in from reference TRBV7-9 and TRBJ2-1, reads DTGVSQNPRHKITKRGQNVTFRCDPISEHNRLYWYRQTLGQGPEFLTYFQNEAQLEKSRLLSDRFSAERPKGSFSTLEIQRTEQGDSAMYLCASPPPDRGSYNEQFFGPGTRLTVL.

This clonotype was detected ten times or more. The chain joins TRBV30 to TRBJ1-5; 8 nucleotides align to TRBD1. CDR1 and CDR2 (germline): GTSNPN, SVGIG (reference sequence). With V trimmed by 2 bases and J by 5 bases, 2 bases remained unmatched. This CDR3 contains 13 residues. The CDR3 here is CAWSTTGDQPQHF. The CDR3 DNA is TGTGCCTGGAGTACGACAGGGGATCAGCCCCAGCATTTT.

The rearrangement links TRBV27 to TRBJ2-2; 15 positions agree with TRBD2. The ends lost 6 bases at V and 5 bases at J; junction bases unmatched: 7. The CDR3 length is 17 residues. Germline CDR1 MNHEY, CDR2 SMNVEV (reference sequence). As DNA, the CDR3 is TGTGCCAGCAGGTCCGGGGGACTAGCGGGAGGAACCGGGGAGCTGTTTTTT. It codes for CASRSGGLAGGTGELFF.

The V call is TRBV5-1, the J call TRBJ1-4; 10 positions match TRBD1. Germline CDR1 reads SGHRS; CDR2 reads YFSETQ. J lost 8 bases, V lost 4 bases, and 11 bases had no gene match. The CDR3 consists of 16 residues. CDR3 protein: CASSLSPGTGEEKLFF. The DNA of the CDR3 is TGCGCCAGCAGCCTTTCACCGGGGACAGGGGAAGAAAAACTGTTTTTT.

V gene TRBV29-1 combines with J gene TRBJ1-5, with a weak D call TRBD1 (6 bases). Germline CDR1 reads SQVTM; CDR2 reads ANQGSEA. This CDR3 has 13 residues. V was clipped by 4 bases and J by 3 bases, with 10 bases between them. The CDR3 loop reads CSVGGGPNQPQHF. Here the CDR3 DNA reads TGCAGCGTTGGAGGGGGACCCAATCAGCCCCAGCATTTT.

This clonotype came up many times. The chain couples TRBV11-2 to TRBJ1-5; D possibly corresponds to TRBD1 (5 bases). Per the germline V gene, CDR1 is SGHAT and CDR2 is FQNNGV. Trimming removed 5 bases at V and 9 bases at J, with 11 bases between. The CDR3 consists of 12 residues. The CDR3 region is CASSQGGGPQHF. The CDR3 nucleotides are TGTGCCAGCAGCCAGGGAGGCGGGCCCCAGCATTTT.

The V call is TRBV19, the J call TRBJ2-7; possibly TRBD1 for D (6 bases). The CDR3 length is 15 residues. The V gene lost 2 bases and the J gene lost 2 bases, with 13 bases spanning the gap. CDR1 and CDR2 (germline): LNHDA, SQIVND (reference sequence). CDR3 amino acids: CASSISFDRTYEQYF. Written as DNA, the CDR3 is TGTGCCAGTAGTATAAGCTTCGACAGGACCTACGAGCAGTACTTC.

This clonotype was found a few times. The chain employs TRBV5-4 and TRBJ2-1; TRBD2 matches 8 bases. J was trimmed by 4 bases and V by 4 bases; bases with no gene match: 7. CDR3 length equals 15 residues. The germline gives CDR1 SGHNT, CDR2 YYREEE (reference sequence). CDR3 in amino acids: CASSPGGSNYNEQFF. As DNA, the CDR3 is TGTGCCAGCAGCCCGGGAGGGTCAAATTACAATGAGCAGTTCTTC.

This clonotype came up many times. This chain uses TRBV30 with TRBJ2-7; possibly TRBD1 for D (6 bases). The CDR3 spans 13 residues. Between the trimmed V and J ends, which lost 2 bases and 5 bases, there was a span of 13 bases. CDR1 is GTSNPN, CDR2 SVGIG, per germline (reference sequence). For the CDR3, the DNA is TGTGCCTGGAGTCGATCACAGGGTCACGAGCAGTACTTC. It is translated as CAWSRSQGHEQYF. Filled out from reference TRBV30 and TRBJ2-7, the complete variable domain reads SQTIHQWPATLVQPVGSPLSLECTVEGTSNPNLYWYRQAAGRGLQLLFYSVGIGQISSEVPQNLSASRPQDRQFILSSKKLLLSDSGFYLCAWSRSQGHEQYFGPGTRLTVT.